The 30 T cell receptor beta chains listed next were all sequenced from one sample in a study of graft-versus-host responses after intestinal transplantation. Graft material was processed, releasing intraepithelial and lamina propria lymphocytes. Sequenced by immunoSEQ multiplex PCR; TCRdb stores in-frame clones only, minus some. The repertoire holds around 15,000 clones, with 80% as singletons. This specimen consisted of ileum tissue, obtained roughly 100 days after intestinal transplant. Receptors originate from a human patient who received an intestinal transplant, so some T cells may come from the graft donor.

This clone was detected once. The chain is built from TRBV19 and TRBJ2-7; D is perhaps TRBD2 (5 bases). CDR1 and CDR2 (germline): LNHDA, SQIVND (reference sequence). V was clipped by 7 bases and J by 5 bases, with 15 bases between them. CDR3 length equals 13 residues. The CDR3 sequence is CASNNRGDHEQYF. CDR3 bases: TGTGCCAGTAACAATCGGGGAGACCACGAGCAGTACTTC.

Details on this clone: Sequence at one end of the junction differs from germline and may be a read error. In DNA, the CDR3 is TGTGCCAGCAGCCCCCACTCCTTGCATTTT. Translating gives CASSPHSLHF. The gene calls are TRBV7-8 and TRBJ2-3; D ambiguous. Germline values: CDR1 SGHVS, CDR2 FQNEAQ. This CDR3 is built from 10 residues.

The chain recombines TRBV5-4 with TRBJ2-5; 12 bases map to TRBD2. The CDR3 length is 15 residues. J gave up 6 bases and V 2 bases, and 5 bases lay outside the gene matches. CDR1 and CDR2 from the germline V gene are SGHNT and YYREEE (reference sequence). DNA of the CDR3: TGTGCCAGCAGCTTTGAGACTAGCGGGAGTCAGACCCAGTACTTC. The encoded protein is CASSFETSGSQTQYF.

V is TRBV4-1 and J is TRBJ2-1, with D tentatively TRBD1 (5 bases). V lost 0 bases and J 3 bases, leaving 12 bases between the germline ends. The germline CDR1 and CDR2 sequences are MGHRA and YSYEKL. This CDR3 region has 16 residues. The CDR3 loop reads CASSQENRKVYNEQFF. In DNA, the CDR3 is TGCGCCAGCAGCCAAGAGAACAGGAAGGTCTACAATGAGCAGTTCTTC.

This clone was counted a few times. The genes are TRBV6-5 and TRBJ2-7; 7 bases line up with TRBD2. This CDR3 region has 15 residues. V shed 2 bases, J shed 1 base, and the junction held 5 bases outside the gene matches. The germline gives CDR1 MNHEY, CDR2 SVGAGI. This CDR3 is CASSYKREASYEQYF. CDR3 bases: TGTGCCAGCAGTTACAAACGGGAGGCGTCCTACGAGCAGTACTTC.

The chain carries TRBV19 and TRBJ1-1, with D tentatively TRBD1 (5 bases). The CDR3 loop spans 14 amino acids. From germline, CDR1 is LNHDA and CDR2 SQIVND (reference sequence). With 7 bases removed from V and 3 bases from J, the gap between germline ends came to 15 bases. The CDR3 sequence is CASIGGEVDTEAFF. In DNA, the CDR3 is TGTGCCAGTATTGGGGGGGAAGTGGACACTGAAGCTTTCTTT. The whole variable domain, filled in from reference TRBV19 and TRBJ1-1, reads DGGITQSPKYLFRKEGQNVTLSCEQNLNHDAMYWYRQDPGQGLRLIYYSQIVNDFQKGDIAEGYSVSREKKESFPLTVTSAQKNPTAFYLCASIGGEVDTEAFFGQGTRLTVV.

The chain recombines TRBV10-2 with TRBJ2-1; 12 bases align to TRBD2. CDR1 is WSHSY, CDR2 SAAADI, per germline. The CDR3 length is 18 residues. The V segment lost 2 bases and the J segment 5 bases; nucleotides outside the gene matches: 10. CDR3 sequence: CASSEPLRLAGEDNEQFF. As DNA, the CDR3 is TGCGCCAGCAGTGAGCCCTTAAGACTAGCGGGAGAAGACAATGAGCAGTTCTTC.

The chain combines TRBV10-1 with TRBJ2-7; D is undetermined. The CDR3 has 16 amino acids. CDR1 and CDR2 (germline): WNHNN, SYGVQD (reference sequence). Trimming pared 3 bases from V and 1 base from J, leaving 16 bases between. CDR3 residues: CASSEWLAETSYEQYF. The CDR3 nucleotides read TGCGCCAGCAGTGAATGGTTGGCAGAGACTTCCTACGAGCAGTACTTC.

The V and J genes are TRBV6-6 and TRBJ2-5; D gene uncertain. The CDR3 has 13 residues. The germline V gene encodes CDR1 MNHNY and CDR2 SVGAGI (reference sequence). V was cut by 2 bases and J by 1 base, with 5 bases left in between. The CDR3 bases are TGTGCCAGCAGTTACCGGGCCCAAGAGACCCAGTACTTC. Encoded protein: CASSYRAQETQYF.

The chain is built from TRBV14 and TRBJ2-1; 10 bases align to TRBD2. The V and J ends lost 2 bases and 2 bases, in that order; junction bases with no gene match: 9. The CDR3 is 18 residues long. From germline, CDR1 is SGHDN and CDR2 FVKESK. Written as DNA, the CDR3 is TGTGCCAGCAGCCAATTCTACTATCTAGCGGGGGCCTACAATGAGCAGTTCTTC. Translating it yields CASSQFYYLAGAYNEQFF.

The genes are TRBV5-1 and TRBJ2-1, with 12 bases fitting TRBD2. This CDR3 region has 18 residues. J gave up 4 bases and V 4 bases, and 12 bases lay outside the gene matches. Germline loops: CDR1 SGHRS, CDR2 YFSETQ. The DNA for the CDR3 is TGCGCCAGCAGCCTATCTAGCGGGGGGGTCGGAGTTTACAATGAGCAGTTCTTC. This sequence encodes CASSLSSGGVGVYNEQFF.

The chain joins TRBV25-1 to TRBJ1-6; D uncertain. Germline assignment: CDR1 MGHDK and CDR2 SYGVNS. The length of the CDR3 is 15 residues. Trimming shortened V by 0 bases and J by 8 bases, and 11 bases separated the two germline ends. The CDR3 nucleotides are TGTGCCAGCAGTGAATACCCGGGGATGGATTCACCCCTCCACTTT. Its translation: CASSEYPGMDSPLHF.

V usage is TRBV10-3 and J usage is TRBJ1-6; no definite D call. Between the trimmed V and J ends, which lost 3 bases and 0 bases, there was a span of 3 bases. This CDR3 is built from 14 residues. Germline lookup yields CDR1 ENHRY and CDR2 SYGVKD. CDR3 sequence: CAISDSSYNSPLHF. The CDR3 coding sequence is TGTGCCATCAGTGACAGCTCCTATAATTCACCCCTCCACTTT.

The J gene is TRBJ2-3, the V gene TRBV4-3; 7 nucleotides match TRBD2. This CDR3 is 17 amino acids long. Germline values: CDR1 LGHNA, CDR2 YSLEER. With V trimmed by 3 bases and J by 7 bases, 16 bases remained unmatched. In DNA, the CDR3 is TGCGCCAGCAGCCACTCCTCCGGGGGGAACAATTGGTATACGCAGTATTTT. This gives the protein CASSHSSGGNNWYTQYF.

V is TRBV7-8 and J is TRBJ1-1; TRBD1 is a possible D gene (5 bases). V shed 3 bases and J shed 4 bases, with 15 bases lying between them. The length of the CDR3 is 15 residues. Germline assignment: CDR1 SGHVS and CDR2 FQNEAQ. In nucleotides, the CDR3 is TGTGCCAGCAGCTTCAATCGACAGTTGGGCACTGAAGCTTTCTTT. Translating it yields CASSFNRQLGTEAFF. Full variable domain (rest looked up from reference TRBV7-8 and TRBJ1-1): GAGVSQSPRYKVAKRGQDVALRCDPISGHVSLFWYQQALGQGPEFLTYFQNEAQLDKSGLPSDRFFAERPEGSVSTLKIQRTQQEDSAVYLCASSFNRQLGTEAFFGQGTRLTVV.

This clone was observed once. The J gene is TRBJ1-1, the V gene TRBV5-4; no reliable D call. Trimming pared 0 bases from V and 4 bases from J, leaving 13 bases between. CDR1 and CDR2 (germline): SGHNT, YYREEE (reference sequence). This CDR3 is 15 amino acids long. CDR3 protein: CASSLAVGWGTEAFF. The CDR3 nucleotides are TGTGCCAGCAGCTTGGCCGTTGGGTGGGGCACTGAAGCTTTCTTT.

The gene calls are TRBV7-4 and TRBJ2-5; possibly TRBD1 or TRBD2 for D (6 bases each). Between the trimmed V and J ends, which lost 5 bases and 5 bases, there was a span of 18 bases. The V gene's germline CDR1 is SGHVT and CDR2 SQSDAQ. The CDR3 is 15 residues long. As DNA, the CDR3 is TGTGCCAGCAGCCCTCTTCTGGGGGGCAGGGAGACCCAGTACTTC. Translating it yields CASSPLLGGRETQYF.

The J gene is TRBJ2-3, the V gene TRBV4-1; TRBD2 matches at 7 bases. The length of the CDR3 is 16 residues. CDR1 is MGHRA, CDR2 YSYEKL, per germline. The V segment lost 2 bases and the J segment 6 bases; nucleotides outside the gene matches: 11. The DNA for the CDR3 is TGCGCCAGCAGCCAACTTTTCCCGGGACTATGGGATACGCAGTATTTT. Its translation: CASSQLFPGLWDTQYF.

The chain joins TRBV18 to TRBJ2-5; 12 bases are a match to TRBD2. After removal of 1 base from V and 1 base from J, the junction contained 1 base not matched to a gene. The length of the CDR3 is 16 residues. Germline CDR1 is KGHSH and CDR2 is LQKENI. CDR3 residues: CASSPRTSGVQETQYF. The CDR3 DNA follows: TGTGCCAGCTCACCACGGACTAGCGGGGTCCAAGAGACCCAGTACTTC.

The gene calls are TRBV5-1 and TRBJ2-7; D may be TRBD1 or TRBD2 (5 bases each). Deletions cut 9 bases from V and 5 bases from J, with 21 bases between. Germline values: CDR1 SGHRS, CDR2 YFSETQ. The CDR3 length is 14 residues. Here the CDR3 DNA reads TGCGCCATCCCACTAGTCCCGGGACCCCACGAGCAGTACTTC. Translation gives CAIPLVPGPHEQYF. The full variable domain, with the rest looked up from reference TRBV5-1 and TRBJ2-7, is KAGVTQTPRYLIKTRGQQVTLSCSPISGHRSVSWYQQTPGQGLQFLFEYFSETQRNKGNFPGRFSGRQFSNSRSEMNVSTLELGDSALYLCAIPLVPGPHEQYFGPGTRLTVT.

CDR3 sequence (DNA): TGTGCCAGCAGTGACGGGACTAGCACCGGGGAGCTGTTTTTT. This gives the protein CASSDGTSTGELFF. J is TRBJ2-2 and V is TRBV6-4; 8 bases agree with TRBD2. CDR1 MRHNA and CDR2 SNTAGT come from the germline V gene. The V gene end was trimmed by 2 bases and the J gene end by 4 bases; junction bases not matched to a gene: 0. The CDR3 is made up of 14 amino acids.

The chain combines TRBV21-1 with TRBJ2-5; whether TRBD1, the table's D call, matches the DNA was not checked. TRBV21-1 is labeled a pseudogene. CDR3 length equals 17 residues. The CDR3 nucleotides read TGTGCCAGCAGCAAAGACACTGGACAGCCCAGGGGAGAGACCCAGTACTTC. This gives the protein CASSKDTGQPRGETQYF.

J is TRBJ2-5 and V is TRBV9; D possibly uses TRBD1 or TRBD2 (5 bases each). Trimming cost V 0 bases and J 4 bases, with 16 bases left between them. Germline CDR1 SGDLS, CDR2 YYNGEE. The CDR3 has 16 residues. The CDR3 loop is CASSVATGLRGETQYF. The CDR3, as DNA: TGTGCCAGCAGCGTAGCTACCGGACTTAGGGGAGAGACCCAGTACTTC.

This clone was counted once. CDR3 sequence reads: CASSSQSPLSYEQYF. DNA of the CDR3: TGTGCCAGCAGTTCCCAGAGCCCCCTGTCCTACGAGCAGTACTTC. V and J are TRBV28 and TRBJ2-7; D is ambiguous. The germline CDR1 and CDR2 sequences are MDHEN and SYDVKM. V lost 4 bases and J 1 base, leaving 14 bases between the germline ends. The CDR3 covers 15 residues.

The V call is TRBV6-5, the J call TRBJ2-3, with 9 bases matching TRBD2. Germline CDR1 reads MNHEY; CDR2 reads SVGAGI. V trimming: 2 bases; J trimming: 10 bases; junction bases outside the gene matches: 10. This CDR3 has 15 residues. The DNA of the CDR3 is TGTGCCAGCAGTTACGCCGGGACTAGCAGGGATTCGCAGTATTTT. Amino acid sequence: CASSYAGTSRDSQYF.

The CDR3 region has the DNA TGTGCCAGCAGCTTTGGACTAGCGGGATTCGGGGGCGACTACGAGCAGTACTTC. Translated: CASSFGLAGFGGDYEQYF. V and J are TRBV5-4 and TRBJ2-7; 12 nucleotides match TRBD2. CDR1 SGHNT and CDR2 YYREEE come from the germline V gene (reference sequence). The CDR3 sequence is 18 residues long. The V and J ends lost 2 bases and 3 bases, in that order; junction bases with no gene match: 12.

About this clone itself: Sequence at one end of the junction differs from germline and may be a read error. The J gene is TRBJ2-3, the V gene TRBV30; no firm D call. This CDR3 is built from 11 residues. Germline-derived CDR1 and CDR2 are GTSNPN and SVGIG (reference sequence). The CDR3 here is CAWSVGPDSDF. CDR3 sequence (DNA): TGTGCCTGGAGTGTAGGACCCGACTCTGATTTT.

The chain couples TRBV7-6 to TRBJ2-7, with unresolved D. CDR1 and CDR2 from the germline V gene are SGHVS and FNYEAQ. The V end lost 5 bases, the J end lost 5 bases, and 19 bases lay between the germline ends. The CDR3 consists of 15 residues. The CDR3 loop is CASSPRQAGSHEQYF. The CDR3 nucleotides read TGTGCCAGCAGCCCCCGCCAGGCTGGGTCCCACGAGCAGTACTTC. The full variable domain, with the rest looked up from reference TRBV7-6 and TRBJ2-7, is GAGVSQSPRYKVTKRGQDVALRCDPISGHVSLYWYRQALGQGPEFLTYFNYEAQQDKSGLPNDRFSAERPEGSISTLTIQRTEQRDSAMYRCASSPRQAGSHEQYFGPGTRLTVT.

This clone was recorded once. This chain links TRBV9 with TRBJ1-4; TRBD1 agrees at 7 bases. Germline CDR1 is SGDLS and CDR2 is YYNGEE. V shed 0 bases and J 8 bases; nucleotides not matched to a gene: 10. There are 16 residues in the CDR3. The chain's CDR3 is CASSVEGGGGQEKLFF. CDR3 coding DNA: TGTGCCAGCAGCGTAGAAGGAGGGGGCGGACAGGAAAAACTGTTTTTT.

The chain links TRBV5-1 to TRBJ2-1; 7 nucleotides align to TRBD2. V lost 2 bases and J lost 8; bases outside the gene matches: 13. There are 16 residues in the CDR3. Germline loops: CDR1 SGHRS, CDR2 YFSETQ. CDR3 sequence reads: CASSFRTTSLRDEQFF. The CDR3 DNA follows: TGCGCCAGCAGCTTTAGAACGACTAGCTTAAGGGATGAGCAGTTCTTC.